These T cell receptor beta chains were read from a single sample in a study of T cells expressing NK-cell markers. TCRdb reprocessed the 5' RACE reads and stores each CDR3 protein as one record, lacking DNA. This repertoire includes about 120,000 distinct CDR3 sequences. The sample comprised blood T cells: a sorted CD56 or NKG2C T cell subset, CD4+ or CD8+ T cells, or bulk PBMC T cells (not recorded which). These receptors came from a woman aged 18 to 75 in good health. CDR3s include the opening cysteine and the closing phenylalanine or tryptophan. Fields, in order: J gene, V gene, CDR3 length, CDR3 protein.

J gene: TRBJ1-5; V gene: TRBV19; CDR3 length: 16; CDR3 protein: CASSTKRGVGNQPQHF
J gene: TRBJ1-1; V gene: TRBV5-1; CDR3 length: 14; CDR3 protein: CASSARGANTEAFF
J gene: TRBJ2-1; V gene: TRBV19; CDR3 length: 14; CDR3 protein: CASSPTSGDNEQFF
J gene: TRBJ2-1; V gene: TRBV6-2/TRBV6-3; CDR3 length: 13; CDR3 protein: CASSRQHYNEQFF
J gene: TRBJ2-2; V gene: TRBV6-2/TRBV6-3; CDR3 length: 17; CDR3 protein: CASSYFPVLGSTGELFF
J gene: TRBJ2-7; V gene: TRBV9; CDR3 length: 15; CDR3 protein: CASSGTGSPWGEQYF
J gene: TRBJ2-3; V gene: TRBV7-9; CDR3 length: 14; CDR3 protein: CASSFREIADTQYF
J gene: TRBJ1-1; V gene: TRBV5-1; CDR3 length: 15; CDR3 protein: CASSLDEGLNTEAFF
J gene: TRBJ1-1; V gene: TRBV4-3; CDR3 length: 13; CDR3 protein: CASRLTSVGEAFF
J gene: TRBJ2-2; V gene: TRBV11-3; CDR3 length: 14; CDR3 protein: CASSLDSYTGELFF
J gene: TRBJ2-1; V gene: TRBV29-1; CDR3 length: 12; CDR3 protein: CSVEENRGGQFF
J gene: TRBJ2-5; V gene: TRBV7-2; CDR3 length: 14; CDR3 protein: CASSLPGAGETQYF
J gene: TRBJ1-2; V gene: TRBV20-1; CDR3 length: 13; CDR3 protein: CSAPGQAYYGYTF
J gene: TRBJ2-1; V gene: TRBV28; CDR3 length: 20; CDR3 protein: CASTFRGSVAGGGSYNEQFF
J gene: TRBJ2-3; V gene: TRBV19; CDR3 length: 14; CDR3 protein: CASSIGQGADTQYF
J gene: TRBJ2-3; V gene: TRBV7-6; CDR3 length: 13; CDR3 protein: CASSLFLTDTQYF
J gene: TRBJ2-3; V gene: TRBV18; CDR3 length: 16; CDR3 protein: CASSPTLTESTDTQYF
J gene: TRBJ2-7; V gene: TRBV7-6; CDR3 length: 16; CDR3 protein: CASSPPASGRPYEQYF
J gene: TRBJ1-4; V gene: TRBV11-2; CDR3 length: 14; CDR3 protein: CASSFWGTNEKLFF
J gene: TRBJ2-1; V gene: TRBV4-3; CDR3 length: 15; CDR3 protein: CASSHGASSYNEQFF
J gene: TRBJ2-3; V gene: TRBV7-8; CDR3 length: 16; CDR3 protein: CASSSGQQASTDTQYF
J gene: TRBJ2-2; V gene: TRBV30; CDR3 length: 15; CDR3 protein: CAWSAAGLDAGELFF
J gene: TRBJ2-5; V gene: TRBV4-2; CDR3 length: 13; CDR3 protein: CASSLGEQETQYF
J gene: TRBJ2-1; V gene: TRBV27; CDR3 length: 13; CDR3 protein: CASSQSIWDEQFF
J gene: TRBJ2-3; V gene: TRBV12-3/TRBV12-4; CDR3 length: 19; CDR3 protein: CASSLLTSFPGASTDTQYF
J gene: TRBJ2-5; V gene: TRBV7-2; CDR3 length: 14; CDR3 protein: CASRRTSGQETQYF
J gene: TRBJ2-1; V gene: TRBV6-5; CDR3 length: 17; CDR3 protein: CASSYLLTGDADNEQFF
J gene: TRBJ2-1; V gene: TRBV6-4; CDR3 length: 15; CDR3 protein: CASSKIAGTYNEQFF
J gene: TRBJ2-6; V gene: TRBV5-5; CDR3 length: 18; CDR3 protein: CASSLWGGKSSGANVLTF
J gene: TRBJ2-3; V gene: TRBV11-2; CDR3 length: 16; CDR3 protein: CASSLLAGGPGDTQYF
J gene: TRBJ2-3; V gene: TRBV9; CDR3 length: 14; CDR3 protein: CASSVEGVGDTQYF
J gene: TRBJ2-7; V gene: TRBV7-8; CDR3 length: 15; CDR3 protein: CASSWTSGRYNEQYF
J gene: TRBJ1-1; V gene: TRBV12-3/TRBV12-4; CDR3 length: 13; CDR3 protein: CASKTGVNTEAFF
J gene: TRBJ2-7; V gene: TRBV24-1; CDR3 length: 11; CDR3 protein: CATSAGSEQYF
J gene: TRBJ1-2; V gene: TRBV20-1; CDR3 length: 13; CDR3 protein: CSAQGRSDYGYTF
J gene: TRBJ2-4; V gene: TRBV5-6; CDR3 length: 16; CDR3 protein: CASSLSAGIAKNIQYF
J gene: TRBJ2-1; V gene: TRBV30; CDR3 length: 14; CDR3 protein: CAWSVKHRYNEQFF
J gene: TRBJ2-7; V gene: TRBV12-3/TRBV12-4; CDR3 length: 11; CDR3 protein: CATGVSYEQYF
J gene: TRBJ2-3; V gene: TRBV2; CDR3 length: 13; CDR3 protein: CASIRSGPDTQYF
J gene: TRBJ2-1; V gene: TRBV2; CDR3 length: 14; CDR3 protein: CASKSTLLDNEQFF
J gene: TRBJ2-1; V gene: TRBV28; CDR3 length: 15; CDR3 protein: CATRGGTYRTDEQFF
J gene: TRBJ2-2; V gene: TRBV6-1; CDR3 length: 14; CDR3 protein: CASSTAMNTGELFF
J gene: TRBJ1-3; V gene: TRBV29-1; CDR3 length: 13; CDR3 protein: CSVVTGTGNTIYF
J gene: TRBJ2-7; V gene: TRBV7-9; CDR3 length: 14; CDR3 protein: CASSYPPTAYEQYF
J gene: TRBJ2-5; V gene: TRBV12-3/TRBV12-4; CDR3 length: 15; CDR3 protein: CASTEGLANQETQYF
J gene: TRBJ2-3; V gene: TRBV2; CDR3 length: 13; CDR3 protein: CASPKGGTDTQYF
J gene: TRBJ1-2; V gene: TRBV11-2; CDR3 length: 13; CDR3 protein: CASSFKGAAGYTF
J gene: TRBJ2-3; V gene: TRBV7-2; CDR3 length: 14; CDR3 protein: CASSLTEVTDTQYF
J gene: TRBJ2-2; V gene: TRBV7-2; CDR3 length: 12; CDR3 protein: CASSLVGGELFF
J gene: TRBJ2-1; V gene: TRBV7-9; CDR3 length: 14; CDR3 protein: CASSIPGGYNEQFF
J gene: TRBJ1-3; V gene: TRBV7-9; CDR3 length: 15; CDR3 protein: CASSFDGTSGNTIYF
J gene: TRBJ2-1; V gene: TRBV7-9; CDR3 length: 14; CDR3 protein: CASSLVSGRNEQFF
J gene: TRBJ2-5; V gene: TRBV7-2; CDR3 length: 13; CDR3 protein: CASTLEYQETQYF
J gene: TRBJ2-4; V gene: TRBV7-2; CDR3 length: 14; CDR3 protein: CASSLGVAKNIQYF
J gene: TRBJ2-1; V gene: TRBV27; CDR3 length: 16; CDR3 protein: CASSLQPLAAYNEQFF